Each of the 26 T cell receptor beta chains below was sequenced from the same sample in a study of T cells in Graves' hyperthyroidism and ophthalmopathy. From RNA transcripts, TCR beta CDR3 regions were amplified. Initially, a first-round RT-PCR of the TCR CDR3 employed the HTBI primer set. One entry per CDR3 protein results from TCRdb running MiXCR on the multiplex PCR reads. The top ten clones hold over 15% of a sample with roughly 500,000 distinct CDR3 sequences, under 60% of them seen once. Sequences were obtained from peripheral blood or thyroid tissue (not recorded which). The receptors were sampled from an adult woman with Graves' disease, either hyperthyroidism or ophthalmopathy (not recorded which).

This clonotype was seen only once. The J gene is TRBJ2-5, the V gene TRBV20-1, with unresolved D. The tail of the sequence fits TRBJ2-1 better, so the J call may be wrong. This CDR3 has 11 residues. CDR1 is DFQATT, CDR2 SNEGSKA, per germline (reference sequence). The CDR3 protein is CSARFVREQFF. The CDR3, as DNA: TGCAGTGCTAGGTTTGTACGTGAGCAGTTCTTC.

This clonotype was detected a few times. The V and J genes are TRBV19 and TRBJ1-1; no clear D gene. The V end was cut by 4 bases, the J end by 0 bases, with 12 bases between. Germline-derived CDR1 and CDR2 are LNHDA and SQIVND (reference sequence). The CDR3 has 15 amino acids. CDR3 coding DNA: TGTGCCAGTAGTAGAGGACCTCCGATGAACACTGAAGCTTTCTTT. Translated, it gives CASSRGPPMNTEAFF.

The chain employs TRBV7-9 and TRBJ2-6; D not certain. The CDR3 covers 14 residues. The V and J ends lost 5 bases and 6 bases respectively, with 11 bases between them. CDR1 is SEHNR and CDR2 is FQNEAQ in the germline V gene (reference sequence). The CDR3 reads CASSRGFAANVLTF. Here the CDR3 DNA reads TGTGCCAGCAGCCGAGGCTTTGCGGCCAACGTCCTGACTTTC.

The V gene is TRBV5-1, the J gene TRBJ1-2; no clear D. Germline CDR1 is SGHRS and CDR2 is YFSETQ. V lost 0 bases, J lost 12 bases, and 12 bases lay in between. This CDR3 has 12 residues. This CDR3 reads CASSLGTSSDTF. CDR3 bases: TGCGCCAGCAGCTTGGGGACCTCGAGCGACACCTTC.

This clonotype showed up just once. The DNA of the CDR3 is TGTGCCAGCAGCTTAGGCTACCGGGACAGGGACCAAGAGACCCAGTACTTC. Translating it yields CASSLGYRDRDQETQYF. V is TRBV2 and J is TRBJ2-5; 9 nucleotides line up with TRBD1. With 6 bases clipped from V and 0 bases from J, the junction kept 11 bases outside the gene matches. Germline values: CDR1 SNHLY, CDR2 FYNNEI. The CDR3 consists of 17 residues.

This chain links TRBV6-5 with TRBJ2-6; tentative D call: TRBD1 (5 bases). Germline CDR1 is MNHEY and CDR2 is SVGAGI. Deletions cut 5 bases from V and 14 bases from J, with 31 bases between. This CDR3 is built from 18 residues. In DNA, the CDR3 is TGTGCCAGCAGTCCAGGGCTATGGGGCCAACGTGTAGAGTCCATCCTGACTTTC. It encodes CASSPGLWGQRVESILTF.

The count of this clonotype is one. The chain has TRBV7-8 and TRBJ2-6, with D possibly matching TRBD2 (6 bases). V was pared by 5 bases and J by 0 bases, with 17 bases between. Germline assignment: CDR1 SGHVS and CDR2 FQNEAQ. This CDR3 is 18 amino acids long. CDR3 nucleotide sequence: TGTGCCAGCAGCCTTCCGGGACTCGACTTCTCTGGGGCCAACGTCCTGACTTTC. Translation gives CASSLPGLDFSGANVLTF.

This clonotype was counted many times. CDR3 region: CASSQGVIFLEQYF. CDR3 sequence (DNA): TGCGCCAGCAGCCAAGGCGTCATCTTTCTGGAGCAGTACTTC. V usage is TRBV4-1 and J usage is TRBJ2-7; D is uncertain. The CDR3 length is 14 residues. CDR1 and CDR2 (germline): MGHRA, YSYEKL. V shed 1 base and J shed 7 bases, with 14 bases lying between them.

This clonotype was observed many times. The chain links TRBV7-9 to TRBJ2-5; D is possibly TRBD1 or TRBD2 (5 bases each). Germline CDR1 is SEHNR and CDR2 is FQNEAQ (reference sequence). V lost 3 bases and J lost 9, with 14 bases in between. The CDR3 length is 13 residues. CDR3 DNA sequence: TGTGCCAGCAGCTTCTGGGGACCGCTTTCCCAGTACTTC. Its translation: CASSFWGPLSQYF. The full variable domain, with the rest looked up from reference TRBV7-9 and TRBJ2-5, is DTGVSQNPRHKITKRGQNVTFRCDPISEHNRLYWYRQTLGQGPEFLTYFQNEAQLEKSRLLSDRFSAERPKGSFSTLEIQRTEQGDSAMYLCASSFWGPLSQYFGPGTRLLVL.

Notes on this clonotype: In this CDR3 the conserved last residue, phenylalanine or tryptophan, is missing, so a read error is likely. It is unclear where the CDR3 begins or ends on the DNA, so no DNA is shown, and the CDR3 is as TCRdb lists it. This sequence joins TRBV7-8 and TRBJ1-2; TRBD1, as called in the table, went unchecked against the DNA. The CDR3 numbers 10 amino acids, ends counted. CDR1 and CDR2 (germline): SGHVS, FQNEAQ. The chain's CDR3 is CASSSQDSPY.

V gene TRBV15 combines with J gene TRBJ2-5, with no clear D. The germline V gene has CDR1 LNHNV and CDR2 YYDKDF (reference sequence). The V end lost 0 bases, the J end lost 2 bases, and 7 bases lay between the germline ends. The CDR3 runs 14 residues. The CDR3 sequence: CATSRDEVQETQYF. For the CDR3, the DNA is TGTGCCACCAGCAGAGATGAAGTTCAAGAGACCCAGTACTTC.

Only one count was recorded for this clonotype. The chain is built from TRBV7-8 and TRBJ1-1; D gene uncertain. Germline V lookup: CDR1 SGHVS, CDR2 FQNEAQ. This CDR3 has 13 amino acids. Trimming took off 5 bases at V and 6 bases at J, with 13 bases between the two ends. The CDR3 sequence is CASSPEISAEAFF. In DNA form, the CDR3 reads TGTGCCAGCAGCCCAGAGATTTCCGCTGAAGCTTTCTTT.

This clonotype showed up many times. The rearrangement links TRBV27 to TRBJ2-5; unclear D gene. Trimming took off 4 bases at V and 5 bases at J, with 11 bases between the two ends. The CDR3 has 13 residues. CDR1 and CDR2 (germline): MNHEY, SMNVEV (reference sequence). The CDR3 DNA follows: TGTGCCAGCAGTTACGCGGTTTGGGAGACCCAGTACTTC. Protein sequence: CASSYAVWETQYF.

Comments on this clonotype: A read error may explain this, as a much larger clone is one base away. The chain uses TRBV15 and TRBJ2-7; D may be TRBD1 or TRBD2 (5 bases each). The germline V gene encodes CDR1 LNHNV and CDR2 YYDKDF (reference sequence). The CDR3 length is 16 residues. The CDR3 bases are TGTGCCGCCAGCAGCGGATCCCGGGACGGGTCCTACGAGCAGTACTTC. Residues: CAASSGSRDGSYEQYF.

The sample holds many counts of this clonotype. The gene calls are TRBV11-2 and TRBJ2-7; 9 bases line up with TRBD2. The germline gives CDR1 SGHAT, CDR2 FQNNGV. The CDR3 consists of 15 residues. Germline trimming cut 3 bases from V and 5 bases from J; bases unmatched to any gene: 8. In DNA, the CDR3 is TGTGCCAGCAGCTTCCAGGGACTAGCCGGCGACGAGCAGTACTTC. This sequence encodes CASSFQGLAGDEQYF.

As concerns this clonotype: This may be a read error: a much more frequent sequence differs by one nucleotide. The rearrangement joins TRBV30 to TRBJ1-2, with D unclear. Germline CDR1 reads GTSNPN; CDR2 reads SVGIG (reference sequence). The CDR3 length is 12 residues. V was cut by 1 base and J by 4 bases, with 7 bases left in between. The CDR3 protein is CAWSERFYGYTF. The CDR3 DNA reads as TGTGCCTGGAGTGAAAGGTTCTATGGCTACACCTTC.

This clonotype has at least ten counts. The chain combines TRBV28 with TRBJ1-1; D ambiguous. Germline loops: CDR1 MDHEN, CDR2 SYDVKM. The CDR3 is 13 amino acids. Trimming left V 3 bases short and J 5 bases short, with 10 bases between. CDR3 region: CASSFGRWTEAFF. The CDR3 nucleotides are TGTGCCAGCAGTTTCGGAAGGTGGACTGAAGCTTTCTTT.

This clonotype was detected once. The chain has TRBV27 and TRBJ1-6, with TRBD1 as a possible D gene (5 bases). Trimming pared 3 bases from V and 7 bases from J, leaving 10 bases between. The germline V gene encodes CDR1 MNHEY and CDR2 SMNVEV (reference sequence). The CDR3 contains 14 residues. In DNA, the CDR3 is TGTGCCAGCAGTTTTACAGGTGGCAATTCACCCCTCCACTTT. Residues: CASSFTGGNSPLHF.

The chain employs TRBV5-4 and TRBJ2-5; D not resolved. The CDR3 is 14 amino acids. In germline, CDR1 is SGHNT, CDR2 YYREEE (reference sequence). Trimming removed 0 bases from V and 4 bases from J, with 10 bases in between. This chain's CDR3 is CASSLVLVGETQYF. CDR3 bases: TGTGCCAGCAGCTTGGTGCTAGTTGGAGAGACCCAGTACTTC.

This clonotype was recorded many times. The chain combines TRBV12-3 or TRBV12-4 with TRBJ1-5, with D tentatively TRBD1 (5 bases). The CDR3 contains 14 residues. Trimming removed 4 bases from V and 6 bases from J, with 13 bases in between. The CDR3 reads CASSSTVRGQPQHF. CDR3 in DNA: TGTGCCAGCAGTTCGACAGTCCGGGGTCAGCCCCAGCATTTT.

In its sample, this clonotype was seen once. V and J are TRBV20-1 and TRBJ1-1, with D uncertain. The ends were cut back, 5 bases at V and 5 bases at J, with 15 bases in the middle. Germline CDR1 and CDR2: DFQATT and SNEGSKA (reference sequence). The CDR3 sequence is 13 residues long. Here the CDR3 DNA reads TGCAGTGCTTACCCAGCCTTAGGAACTGAAGCTTTCTTT. Its protein is CSAYPALGTEAFF.

This clonotype was counted only a few times. The gene calls are TRBV7-9 and TRBJ2-7; 8 bases agree with TRBD1. The CDR3 is made up of 14 amino acids. The trim removed 4 bases at V and 5 bases at J, leaving 7 bases unmatched. Germline V gene lookup returns CDR1 SEHNR and CDR2 FQNEAQ (reference sequence). The CDR3 spells CASSSHDRGDEQYF. In nucleotides, the CDR3 is TGTGCCAGCAGCTCCCATGACAGGGGCGACGAGCAGTACTTC.

This chain uses TRBV15 with TRBJ2-5, with D perhaps TRBD2 (6 bases). Trimming cost V 3 bases and J 5 bases, with 13 bases left between them. Germline V CDR1 and CDR2: LNHNV, YYDKDF (reference sequence). The CDR3 runs 14 residues. As DNA, the CDR3 is TGTGCCACCAGCAGCATGGGACTTTGGGAGACCCAGTACTTC. Encoded protein: CATSSMGLWETQYF.

The J gene is TRBJ2-5, the V gene TRBV10-3; no clear D. This CDR3 region has 13 residues. V was pared by 7 bases and J by 2 bases, with 11 bases between. Germline CDR1 ENHRY, CDR2 SYGVKD. As DNA, the CDR3 is TGTGCCATCAATGAAGGGTCTCAAGAGACCCAGTACTTC. It encodes CAINEGSQETQYF.

In its sample, this clonotype was seen a few times. The chain links TRBV28 to TRBJ2-7; 7 positions match TRBD2. The germline CDR1 and CDR2 sequences are MDHEN and SYDVKM. The CDR3 runs 16 residues. The trim removed 2 bases at V and 3 bases at J, leaving 10 bases unmatched. CDR3 protein: CASSLAGAWKVYEQYF. The CDR3 DNA reads as TGTGCCAGCAGTTTAGCGGGAGCGTGGAAAGTCTACGAGCAGTACTTC.

The J gene is TRBJ1-6, the V gene TRBV4-2; TRBD1 matches 7 bases. This CDR3 has 16 residues. CDR1 is LGHNA and CDR2 is YNFKEQ in the germline V gene. Trimming removed 1 base from V and 4 bases from J; junction bases left unmatched: 4. CDR3 residues: CASSQAGTAYNSPLHF. CDR3 nucleotides: TGTGCCAGCAGCCAAGCCGGGACAGCTTATAATTCACCCCTCCACTTT.